This T cell receptor beta chain was captured in a study of cytomegalovirus exposure and HLA in healthy donors. Study results and limitations: V- and J-gene trimming in TCR beta was tied to a missense DCLRE1C variant by an analysis performed later. In an earlier analysis, in some 500 donors, most V segments appeared productive either ~87% or ~30% of the time.

PCR amplification relied on 60 Vbeta primers (plus 13 Jbeta primers). The assay was immunoSEQ multiplex PCR, and TCRdb's table has in-frame clones only and misses some. The data contain some 150,000 clones, 70% to 80% of them seen just once; the ten biggest clones take up under 2.5%. For this clone: Antigen unknown.

It was healthy bone marrow donors who served as donors. The source of this sequence is a man aged 40-50 years in good health and CMV-seronegative. The sequencing sample was made of PBMCs.

In DNA form, the CDR3 reads TGTGCCAGTCGGACAGGGGGGTACGATGAGCAGTTCTTC. Translating gives CASRTGGYDEQFF. The V and J genes are TRBV19 and TRBJ2-1, with 10 bases identical to TRBD1. Germline V gene lookup returns CDR1 LNHDA and CDR2 SQIVND (reference sequence). Unmatched junction bases numbered 6, after V lost 8 bases and J lost 8 bases. The CDR3 covers 13 residues.